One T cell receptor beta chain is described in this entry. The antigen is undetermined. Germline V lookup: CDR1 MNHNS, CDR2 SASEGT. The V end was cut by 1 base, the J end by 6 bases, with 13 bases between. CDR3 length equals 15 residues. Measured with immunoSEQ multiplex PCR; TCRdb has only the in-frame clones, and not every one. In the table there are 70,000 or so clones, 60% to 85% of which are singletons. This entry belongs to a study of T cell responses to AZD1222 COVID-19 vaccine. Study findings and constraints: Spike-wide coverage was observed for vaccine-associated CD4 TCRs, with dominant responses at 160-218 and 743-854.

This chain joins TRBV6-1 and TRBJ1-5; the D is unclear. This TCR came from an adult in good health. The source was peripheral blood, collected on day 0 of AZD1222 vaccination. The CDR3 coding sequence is TGTGCCAGCAGTGAAGGGACTGTGTCTTTTCAGCCCCAGCATTTT. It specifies CASSEGTVSFQPQHF.